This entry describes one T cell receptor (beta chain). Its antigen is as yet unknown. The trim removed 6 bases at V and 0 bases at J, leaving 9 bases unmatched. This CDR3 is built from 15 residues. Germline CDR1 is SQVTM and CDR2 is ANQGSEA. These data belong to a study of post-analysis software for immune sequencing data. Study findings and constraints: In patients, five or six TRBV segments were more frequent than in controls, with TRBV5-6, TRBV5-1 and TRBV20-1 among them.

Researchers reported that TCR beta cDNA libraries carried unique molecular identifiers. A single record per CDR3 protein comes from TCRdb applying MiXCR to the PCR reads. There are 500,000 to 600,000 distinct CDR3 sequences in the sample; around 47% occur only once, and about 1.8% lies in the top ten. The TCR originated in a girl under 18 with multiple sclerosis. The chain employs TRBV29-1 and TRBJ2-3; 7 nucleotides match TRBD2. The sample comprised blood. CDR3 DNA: TGCAGCGTAAGCGGGGACTGGGGTAGCACAGATACGCAGTATTTT. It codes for CSVSGDWGSTDTQYF.